This T cell receptor beta chain originates from a study of Graves' ophthalmopathy and Graves' hyperthyroidism. Absence of ophthalmopathy within 18 months of follow-up defined stable hyperthyroidism. Among the hyperthyroidism patients, all were newly diagnosed, aged 18 to 65, with under 2 months' duration. Sampling about 10 ml of fresh peripheral blood provided the PBMCs. RNA served as the template for amplifying TCR beta CDR3 regions. RT-PCR was first run with HTBI primers, then multiplex PCR in a second round. TCRdb redid the calling of the multiplex PCR reads with MiXCR, one entry per CDR3 protein. The sample records some 370,000 distinct CDR3 sequences, approximately 17% being singletons. This clonotype was seen only a few times. The antigen remains unidentified. Study-level results: Among expanded thyroid clonotypes above 0.001 frequency, most also occurred in blood.

The germline CDR1 and CDR2 sequences are KGHDR and SFDVKD. Trimming at V came to 7 bases and at J to 2 bases, leaving 6 bases not matched to a gene. There are 16 residues in the CDR3. The sequence derives from an adult woman with stable Graves' hyperthyroidism. The V and J genes are TRBV24-1 and TRBJ2-3, with TRBD2 matching 12 bases. Sequenced sample: peripheral blood. The CDR3 protein is CATSETSGSYTDTQYF. Here the CDR3 DNA reads TGTGCCACCAGCGAGACTAGCGGGAGTTACACAGATACGCAGTATTTT.